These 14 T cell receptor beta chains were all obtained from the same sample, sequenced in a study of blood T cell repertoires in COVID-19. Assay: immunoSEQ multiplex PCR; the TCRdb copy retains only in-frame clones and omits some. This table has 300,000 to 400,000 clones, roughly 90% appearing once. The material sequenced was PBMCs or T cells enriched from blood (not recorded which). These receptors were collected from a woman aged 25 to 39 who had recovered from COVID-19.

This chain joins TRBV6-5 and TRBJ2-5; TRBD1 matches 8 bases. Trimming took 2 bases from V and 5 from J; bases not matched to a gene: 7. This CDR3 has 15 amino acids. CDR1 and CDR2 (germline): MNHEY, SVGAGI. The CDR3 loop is CASSYGSGGRETQYF. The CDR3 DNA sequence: TGTGCCAGCAGTTACGGATCAGGGGGCCGGGAGACCCAGTACTTC.

CDR3 bases: TGTGCCAGTAGTCACCAGGGCGGGGCCAACGTCCTGACTTTC. Its translation: CASSHQGGANVLTF. The V call is TRBV19, the J call TRBJ2-6; D perhaps matches TRBD1 (5 bases). Germline values: CDR1 LNHDA, CDR2 SQIVND (reference sequence). Trimming removed 5 bases at V and 4 bases at J, with 9 bases between. The CDR3 length is 14 residues.

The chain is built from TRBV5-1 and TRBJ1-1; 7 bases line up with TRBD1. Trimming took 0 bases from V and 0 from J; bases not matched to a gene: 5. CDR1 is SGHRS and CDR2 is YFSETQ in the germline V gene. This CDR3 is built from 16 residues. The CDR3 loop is CASSLAPQGLNTEAFF. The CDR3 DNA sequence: TGCGCCAGCAGCTTGGCCCCACAGGGGTTGAACACTGAAGCTTTCTTT.

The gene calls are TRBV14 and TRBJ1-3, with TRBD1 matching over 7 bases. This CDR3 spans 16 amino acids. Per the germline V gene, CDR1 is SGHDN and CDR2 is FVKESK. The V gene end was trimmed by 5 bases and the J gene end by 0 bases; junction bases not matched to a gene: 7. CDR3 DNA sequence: TGTGCCAGCAGCGAAAGGACAGGCACCTCTGGAAACACCATATATTTT. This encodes CASSERTGTSGNTIYF.

In DNA form, the CDR3 reads TGTGCCAGCAGTTTGGGAAGGGGGGGGAATCAGCCCCAGCATTTT. It is translated as CASSLGRGGNQPQHF. V is TRBV27 and J is TRBJ1-5; possible D gene TRBD1, 6 bases. Germline CDR1 MNHEY, CDR2 SMNVEV (reference sequence). The CDR3 is made up of 15 amino acids. V was clipped by 3 bases and J by 4 bases, with 13 bases between them.

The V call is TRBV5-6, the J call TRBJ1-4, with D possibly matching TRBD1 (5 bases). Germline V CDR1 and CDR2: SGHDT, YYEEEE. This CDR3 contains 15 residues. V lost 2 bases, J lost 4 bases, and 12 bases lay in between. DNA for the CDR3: TGTGCCAGCAGCTTTGGGAACAGGAATAATGAAAAACTGTTTTTT. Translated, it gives CASSFGNRNNEKLFF.

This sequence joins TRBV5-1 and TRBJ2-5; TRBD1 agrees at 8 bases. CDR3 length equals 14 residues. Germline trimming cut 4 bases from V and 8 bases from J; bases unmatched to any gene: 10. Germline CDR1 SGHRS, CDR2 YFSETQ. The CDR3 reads CASSIGQGSETQYF. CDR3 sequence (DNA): TGCGCCAGCAGCATAGGACAGGGTTCTGAAACCCAGTACTTC.

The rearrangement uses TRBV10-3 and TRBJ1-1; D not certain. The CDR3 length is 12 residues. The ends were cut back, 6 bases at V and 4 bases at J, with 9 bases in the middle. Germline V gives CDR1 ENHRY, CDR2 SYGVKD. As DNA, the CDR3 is TGTGCCATCAGCAACACCGTCACTGAAGCTTTCTTT. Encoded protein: CAISNTVTEAFF.

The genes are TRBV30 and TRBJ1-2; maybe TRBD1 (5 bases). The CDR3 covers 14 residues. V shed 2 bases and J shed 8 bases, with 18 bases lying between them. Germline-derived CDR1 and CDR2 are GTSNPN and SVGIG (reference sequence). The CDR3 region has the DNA TGTGCCTGGAGTTTCGACAGCCGTATTTCGGGCTACACCTTC. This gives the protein CAWSFDSRISGYTF.

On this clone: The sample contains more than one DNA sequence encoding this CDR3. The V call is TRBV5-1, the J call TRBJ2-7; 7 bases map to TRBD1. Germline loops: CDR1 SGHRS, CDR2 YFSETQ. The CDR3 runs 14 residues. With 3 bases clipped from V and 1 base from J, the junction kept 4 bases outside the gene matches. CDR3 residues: CASSSGTASYEQYF. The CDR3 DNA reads TGCGCCAGCAGCTCAGGGACAGCTTCCTACGAGCAGTACTTC.

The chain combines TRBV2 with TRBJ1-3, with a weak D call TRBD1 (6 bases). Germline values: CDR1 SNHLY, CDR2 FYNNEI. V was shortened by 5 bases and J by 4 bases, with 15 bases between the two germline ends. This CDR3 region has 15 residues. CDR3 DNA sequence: TGTGCCAGCAGTCAGGGACAAATCGGAGGAAACACCATATATTTT. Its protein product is CASSQGQIGGNTIYF.

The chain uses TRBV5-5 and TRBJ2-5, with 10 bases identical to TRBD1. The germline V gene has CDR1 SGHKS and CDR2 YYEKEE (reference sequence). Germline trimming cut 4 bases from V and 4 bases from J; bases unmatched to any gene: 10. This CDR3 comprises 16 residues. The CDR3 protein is CASSRDRGLEGETQYF. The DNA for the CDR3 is TGTGCCAGCAGCCGCGACAGGGGGCTGGAGGGAGAGACCCAGTACTTC. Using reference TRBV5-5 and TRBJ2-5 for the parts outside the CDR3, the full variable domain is DAGVTQSPTHLIKTRGQQVTLRCSPISGHKSVSWYQQVLGQGPQFIFQYYEKEERGRGNFPDRFSARQFPNYSSELNVNALLLGDSALYLCASSRDRGLEGETQYFGPGTRLLVL.

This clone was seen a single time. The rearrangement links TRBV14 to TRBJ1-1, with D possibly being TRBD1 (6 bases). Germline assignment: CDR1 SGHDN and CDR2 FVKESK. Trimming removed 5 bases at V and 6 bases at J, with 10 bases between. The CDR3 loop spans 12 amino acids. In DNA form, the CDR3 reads TGTGCCAGCAGCACAGGGATAGCTGAAGCTTTCTTT. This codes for CASSTGIAEAFF.

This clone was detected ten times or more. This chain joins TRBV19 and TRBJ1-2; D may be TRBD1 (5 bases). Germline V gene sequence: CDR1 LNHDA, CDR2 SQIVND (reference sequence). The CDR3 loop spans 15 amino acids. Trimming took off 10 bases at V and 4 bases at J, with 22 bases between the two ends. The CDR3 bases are TGTGCCACCTATGATTGGGGGGGAGACTCCTATGGCTACACCTTC. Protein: CATYDWGGDSYGYTF.